The 9 T cell receptor beta chains in this list originate from one sample, sequenced in a study of T cells after yellow fever vaccination. TCRdb independently ran MiXCR on the 5' RACE reads; one entry per CDR3 protein. The sample shows some 400,000 distinct CDR3 sequences, around 20% of them seen only once. The sequencing used PBMCs, collected before the yellow fever booster vaccination. These receptors all come from a man aged 18 to 35 who received the YFV17D yellow fever vaccine.

V and J are TRBV28 and TRBJ2-7, with D possibly being TRBD1 (6 bases). This CDR3 contains 14 residues. Germline CDR1 is MDHEN and CDR2 is SYDVKM. Between the trimmed V and J ends, which lost 2 bases and 2 bases, there was a span of 10 bases. Here the CDR3 reads CASSLMDSTYEQYF. Here the CDR3 DNA reads TGTGCCAGCAGTTTAATGGACAGCACCTACGAGCAGTACTTC.

This chain links TRBV12-3 or TRBV12-4 with TRBJ1-2, with unresolved D. V was trimmed by 6 bases and J by 0 bases, leaving 11 bases between them. This CDR3 spans 14 amino acids. The CDR3 coding sequence is TGTGCCAGCAGCGAGCCGGGAGCTAACTATGGCTACACCTTC. Its translation is CASSEPGANYGYTF.

The chain is built from TRBV7-9 and TRBJ2-7; 8 bases are a match to TRBD2. Germline V gene data show CDR1 as SEHNR and CDR2 as FQNEAQ (reference sequence). The trim removed 5 bases at V and 0 bases at J, leaving 12 bases unmatched. The CDR3 is made up of 17 amino acids. Here the CDR3 DNA reads TGTGCCAGCAGCCCCCCGGCGGGGGGCTTAAGCTCCTACGAGCAGTACGTC. This codes for CASSPPAGGLSSYEQYV.

This clonotype showed up just a few times. This rearrangement joins TRBV25-1 to TRBJ2-5; the D gene is possibly TRBD1 (5 bases). There are 14 residues in the CDR3. The V and J ends lost 3 bases and 5 bases respectively, with 13 bases between them. The germline V gene has CDR1 MGHDK and CDR2 SYGVNS. The CDR3 sequence: CASSDQGTGETQYF. Written as DNA, the CDR3 is TGTGCCAGCAGTGACCAGGGCACTGGCGAGACCCAGTACTTC.

Here the CDR3 reads CASTGTGFIGANVLTF. The CDR3 DNA reads TGTGCCAGCACCGGGACAGGGTTCATTGGGGCCAACGTCCTGACTTTC. The chain has TRBV28 and TRBJ2-6; 9 bases fit TRBD1. Unmatched junction bases numbered 7, after V lost 7 bases and J lost 3 bases. The germline V gene encodes CDR1 MDHEN and CDR2 SYDVKM. The CDR3 totals 16 residues.

There are a few counts of this clonotype. The chain recombines TRBV9 with TRBJ2-1; possible D gene TRBD2, 5 bases. CDR3 length: 14 amino acids. Germline lookup yields CDR1 SGDLS and CDR2 YYNGEE. V lost 3 bases and J 9 bases, leaving 16 bases between the germline ends. This chain's CDR3 is CASSERSTAGEQFF. The DNA of the CDR3 is TGTGCCAGCAGCGAGAGGTCCACCGCGGGTGAGCAGTTCTTC. Based on the CDR3 plus reference TRBV9 and TRBJ2-1, the full variable domain is DSGVTQTPKHLITATGQRVTLRCSPRSGDLSVYWYQQSLDQGLQFLIQYYNGEERAKGNILERFSAQQFPDLHSELNLSSLELGDSALYFCASSERSTAGEQFFGPGTRLTVL.

This clonotype was seen more than once but under ten times. DNA of the CDR3: TGTGCCAGCTCACCAGTGGAGTTGGACTATGGCTACACCTTC. Residues: CASSPVELDYGYTF. This chain links TRBV18 with TRBJ1-2; D remains ambiguous. This CDR3 is built from 14 residues. The ends were cut back, 2 bases at V and 3 bases at J, with 10 bases in the middle. Germline V gene data show CDR1 as KGHSH and CDR2 as LQKENI.

V is TRBV7-9 and J is TRBJ1-6; D unclear. CDR1 and CDR2 from the germline V gene are SEHNR and FQNEAQ (reference sequence). The CDR3 is made up of 13 amino acids. V lost 4 bases, J lost 11 bases, and 12 bases lay in between. This CDR3 is CASSSPPLAPLHF. The CDR3 region has the DNA TGTGCCAGCAGCTCCCCCCCTTTGGCACCCCTCCACTTT.

V gene TRBV6-2 or TRBV6-3 combines with J gene TRBJ1-5; D unresolved. V shed 5 bases and J shed 6 bases, with 8 bases lying between them. Looked up from germline, CDR1 is MNHEY and CDR2 is SVGEGT. CDR3 length: 12 amino acids. The chain's CDR3 is CASSQFGQPQHF. The CDR3 DNA follows: TGTGCCAGCAGTCAATTCGGTCAGCCCCAGCATTTT.